The clone carrying this T cell receptor (beta chain) has just a few counts. Its antigen remains unidentified. The sample comes from a study of OX40 agonist ivuxolimab in advanced cancers. Overall study: Recorded diagnoses for dose-escalation patients were hepatocellular carcinoma, melanoma, renal cell or head and neck cancer. Study results and limitations: The CD4+ and CD8+ T cells in the blood had expanded clonally by week 6 at 0.1 to 3.0 mg/kg. Part of the nonresponder group also had normalized T-cell clonal expansion that was low. CD8+ T cells showed, on average, more clonal expansion than CD4+ cells.

CDR1 and CDR2 (germline): MGHRA, YSYEKL. The CDR3 contains 17 residues. The germline V and J ends were trimmed by 3 bases and 1 base, with 16 bases remaining between them. Profiling relied on immunoSEQ multiplex PCR, and the TCRdb table lists in-frame clones only, not all of them. The sample contains 20,000 to 25,000 clones, around 80% of which appear only once. The V and J genes are TRBV4-1 and TRBJ2-4; D is perhaps TRBD2 (6 bases). The sequenced sample was CD4+ or CD8+ T cells sorted from blood, obtained in a trial of the OX40 agonist ivuxolimab. The source is an adult with an advanced solid tumor such as melanoma, head and neck, liver or kidney cancer. This chain's CDR3 is CASSHPLAGKAKNIQYF. The CDR3 coding sequence is TGCGCCAGCAGCCACCCCCTGGCGGGGAAGGCCAAAAACATTCAGTACTTC.